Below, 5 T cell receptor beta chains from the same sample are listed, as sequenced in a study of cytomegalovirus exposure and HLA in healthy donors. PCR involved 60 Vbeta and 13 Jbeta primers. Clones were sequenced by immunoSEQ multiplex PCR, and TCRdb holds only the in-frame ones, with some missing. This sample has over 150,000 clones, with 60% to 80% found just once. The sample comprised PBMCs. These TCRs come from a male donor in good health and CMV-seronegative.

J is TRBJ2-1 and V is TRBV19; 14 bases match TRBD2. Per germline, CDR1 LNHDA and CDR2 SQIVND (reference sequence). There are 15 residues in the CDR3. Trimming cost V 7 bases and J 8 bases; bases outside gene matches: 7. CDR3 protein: CASTTGTSGSYEQFF. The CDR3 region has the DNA TGTGCCAGTACTACCGGGACTAGCGGGAGCTATGAGCAGTTCTTC.

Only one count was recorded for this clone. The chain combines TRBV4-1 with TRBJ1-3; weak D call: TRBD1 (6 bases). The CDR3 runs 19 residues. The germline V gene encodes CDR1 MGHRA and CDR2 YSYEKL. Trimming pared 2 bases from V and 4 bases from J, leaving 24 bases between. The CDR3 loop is CASSQLTSHLAGAGNTIYF. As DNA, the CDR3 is TGCGCCAGCAGCCAACTAACCTCCCACCTGGCAGGGGCGGGAAACACCATATATTTT.

The DNA for the CDR3 is TGTGCCAGCCGATACAGGGGTTATGGCTACACCTTC. This gives the protein CASRYRGYGYTF. V usage is TRBV28 and J usage is TRBJ1-2; 7 nucleotides align to TRBD1. This CDR3 has 12 amino acids. With 8 bases clipped from V and 5 bases from J, the junction kept 5 bases outside the gene matches. Germline V gene data show CDR1 as MDHEN and CDR2 as SYDVKM.

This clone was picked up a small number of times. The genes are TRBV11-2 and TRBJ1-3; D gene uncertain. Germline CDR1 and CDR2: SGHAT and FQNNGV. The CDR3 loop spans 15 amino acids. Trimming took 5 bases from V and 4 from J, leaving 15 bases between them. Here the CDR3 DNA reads TGTGCCAGCAGCGCCGGGAGTTCGTGGGGAAACACCATATATTTT. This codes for CASSAGSSWGNTIYF.

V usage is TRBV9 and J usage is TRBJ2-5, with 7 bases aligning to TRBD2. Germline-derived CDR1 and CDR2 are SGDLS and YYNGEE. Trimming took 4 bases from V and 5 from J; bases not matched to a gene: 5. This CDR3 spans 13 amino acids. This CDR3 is CASSTSGTETQYF. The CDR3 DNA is TGTGCCAGCAGCACAAGCGGGACCGAGACCCAGTACTTC.